This TCR beta chain was sequenced in a study of patients and donors after allogeneic stem cell transplantation. TCRdb called the RT-PCR reads again in MiXCR, with one record for every CDR3 protein. The sample yields approximately 430,000 distinct CDR3 sequences, approximately 16% seen once. Trimming pared 1 base from V and 3 bases from J, leaving 10 bases between. The CDR3 is 14 amino acids. From germline, CDR1 is DFQATT and CDR2 SNEGSKA (reference sequence). This clonotype was picked up a small number of times. This TCR was sampled from a human donor who was either an allogeneic HSCT recipient or a stem cell or donor lymphocyte infusion donor (not recorded which). It is not recorded whose cells these are; they may come from a transplant donor. The chain is built from TRBV20-1 and TRBJ2-1, with a weak D call TRBD2 (6 bases). The sample was blood, either unsorted or a sorted T cell fraction (not recorded which). CDR3 nucleotides: TGCAGTGCTAGAGGGGGACTGCTCTACAATGAGCAGTTCTTC. This sequence encodes CSARGGLLYNEQFF.